Below, one TCR beta chain is given with its context. Its specificity is not known. These data come from a study of blood T cells in healthy people across ages. Turning to the study itself: Template-switching capture recovered about one barcoded beta molecule per two T cells. Study outcomes and limitations: A roughly linear fall in TCR beta diversity per million T cells was seen with increasing age.

Donors ranged from about 6 to 90 years old and were healthy Caucasians in Russia. The authors ran a second PCR of roughly 6 to 12 cycles using a sample-barcoded 5' primer and a J-beta primer mix. Per-sample output comprised a minimum of 2.5 million paired-end reads containing CDR3. Using its own MiXCR run on the 5' RACE reads, TCRdb lists one record per CDR3 protein. The table lists 1,100,000 or so distinct CDR3 sequences, less than 50% of them singletons. Source material: blood. The sequence derives from a woman between 55 and 75 years old in good health.

This CDR3 reads CSGDAGAHYEQYF. The CDR3 coding sequence is TGCAGTGGGGATGCGGGAGCCCACTACGAGCAGTACTTC. V gene TRBV20-1 combines with J gene TRBJ2-7; TRBD2 matches at 7 bases. CDR3 length: 13 amino acids. Looked up from germline, CDR1 is DFQATT and CDR2 is SNEGSKA (reference sequence). V was clipped by 7 bases and J by 3 bases; unmatched bases: 9.